This T cell receptor (beta chain) stems from a study of T cell responses to AZD1222 COVID-19 vaccine. Regarding this clone: No antigen is known for it.

The protocol was immunoSEQ multiplex PCR, while the TCRdb copy is restricted to in-frame clones and leaves out a portion. This sample has about 94,000 clones, with roughly 84% found just once. The study's findings and limits: Without day 14 samples, only post-peak T cell repertoires were studied. Reports indicate that nearly half of spike-specific TCRs are directed at unmutated variant regions.

The V gene's germline CDR1 is MNHNS and CDR2 SASEGT. CDR3 length: 14 residues. V was clipped by 3 bases and J by 8 bases, with 16 bases between them. The chain employs TRBV6-1 and TRBJ1-1; the D is unclear. This receptor was identified in an adult in good health. Sequencing used peripheral blood, obtained on day 0 of AZD1222 vaccination. In DNA form, the CDR3 reads TGTGCCAGCAGTGAGTCTTTGGGCCCTACAGAAGCTTTCTTT. Protein sequence: CASSESLGPTEAFF.